Detailed here is one T cell receptor beta chain. Its specificity is unknown. The data were obtained in a study of cytomegalovirus exposure and HLA in healthy donors. Study-wide context: Most genotyped donors, approximately 81% of fewer than 400, had Caucasian-associated genetic ancestry. Study-level findings and limits: 87-base-pair reads could not separate some V segments, including TRBV6-2 and TRBV6-3. Later analysis suggested most CMV-associated TCR beta chains were HLA-restricted.

CDR1 and CDR2 from the germline V gene are MGHDK and SYGVNS. V dropped 0 bases and J dropped 5 bases, with 13 bases sitting between them. This CDR3 comprises 15 residues. Nominally healthy donors provided the samples, though records likely missed some immune exposures. Researchers ran the PCR with 60 Vbeta and 13 Jbeta primers. TCRdb keeps only in-frame clones here, not all; method: immunoSEQ multiplex PCR. In the table there are over 140,000 clones, around 80% of which are singletons. The V gene is TRBV25-1, the J gene TRBJ1-1; weak D call: TRBD1 (5 bases). This TCR was sampled from a man aged 30-40 years in good health and CMV-seropositive. What was sequenced was PBMCs. The CDR3 spells CASSEYRGGRTEAFF. The CDR3 nucleotides read TGTGCCAGCAGTGAATATAGGGGAGGGAGGACTGAAGCTTTCTTT.